This T cell receptor (beta chain) originates from a study of beta chain features in type 1 diabetes (dated 2018 in TCRdb). General notes on the study: Mean age, gender distribution, total cell number and subset yield were not different between patients and healthy donors. A total of about 110,000,000 sorted cells were examined across all samples, and a strong correlation was observed between cell number per subset and RNA yield. Regulatory and stem cell-like memory subsets were isolated from only 8 patients and about 8 healthy donors, whereas naive and central memory subsets came from all 30 or so donors. In the study, TCRB repertoires of sorted circulating CD4+ T cell subsets from recently diagnosed type 1 diabetes patients were compared with those of matched healthy donors.

Each donor gave one peripheral blood draw, averaging roughly 100 mL, which was collected into heparinised tubes. Naive, central memory, regulatory and stem cell-like memory CD4+ T cells were sorted on a BD FACSAria II using a panel including CD45RO, CCR7, CD25, CD127, CD95 and CD27. Purity was above 95% for every sorted population. PBMCs were isolated immediately by Lymphoprep density gradient centrifugation and stained directly without culture. So that batch effects would be minimized, each experiment stained and sorted samples in pairs, pairing one healthy donor with one patient. Points the paper makes about the study in general: Naive, central memory and regulatory TCRB repertoires appeared to be more similar among patients than among healthy donors. Because small numbers of individuals were included in the HLA sub-analyses, any influence of HLA type on TCRB rearrangement was left unresolved. Because cDNA rather than genomic DNA was sequenced, highly expressing activated cells could have been over-represented, although no difference in activation and CD3 levels was found between groups. Patients with type 1 diabetes made fewer insertions and deleted more nucleotides at VDJ recombination sites, implying thymic rearrangement abnormalities. PCR might favor shorter templates, but patient and control samples were amplified and corrected together, so any skew would affect both groups equally. Type 1 diabetes patients showed a moderate but significant shortening of TCRB CDR3 length in all four CD4+ subsets.

The table lists this clone with a few counts. The specificity of this receptor is unknown. Per-base qualities were not stored, and no clone one base away is much larger. The CDR3 contains 13 residues, cysteine and phenylalanine counted. The DNA shown is the 39-base CDR3, in frame from base 1. Based on the germline V gene (reference sequence), the CDR1 and CDR2 sequences are MNHNY and SVGAGI. Trimming at the junction amounts to 6 bases on V and 2 bases on J, and the germline ends lie 11 bases apart. The entire isolated RNA was reverse transcribed using the High Capacity cDNA Reverse Transcription Kit, and thus expressed TCRB transcripts were sequenced. Deep immunoSEQ sequencing was applied to naive, central memory and regulatory T cell samples, giving an average of about 3.4 million total reads per sample. Sorted cells were lysed in RLT buffer, and RNA was extracted using DNase-treated RNeasy Micro or Mini kits according to cell number. To prevent cross-contamination, each cell subset was processed individually, whereas patient and healthy donor samples were processed jointly. TCRB sequences were amplified from cDNA with the immunoSEQ multiplex PCR, producing 87-bp fragments spanning the CDR3 region. Sequencing of the amplicons was done on the Illumina HiSeq platform. Concerning the study's data processing: PCR bias was computationally corrected using synthetic template baselines, reads within Hamming distance 2 were collapsed, and singletons that could not be merged were discarded. Reads were aligned against IMGT so that V, D and J genes, CDR3 length and insertions or deletions at six rearrangement sites could be assigned. Within each subset, clonotype counts were normalized to sorted cell number, after which true diversity and Gini coefficients were computed with the tcR R package. The overlap coefficient, calculated on TCRB nucleotide sequences, was used to quantify repertoire sharing. As a proxy for the pre-selection repertoire, out-of-frame TCRB sequences from naive cells were analyzed. The source is immuneACCESS, and TCRdb retained only in-frame sequences with V and J called. Part of the clones is not carried over; for the studies checked, unresolved V genes explain less than half of this, and the remainder is unexplained. The D gene and trimming were derived from the DNA, and the V and J assignments and clone size from that table. For this sample there are around 600,000 clones; around 12% appear just once. About 0.11% of the sample comes from the top ten.

The clonotype was recovered from a man younger than 40 with type 1 diabetes. Recombination joined TRBV6-6 with TRBJ2-7; the best D guess is TRBD2, with 6 bases matching. The sequencing sample was made of naive CD4+ T cells from blood. In the paper's terms, the cell subset or site label means: true naive CD4+ T cells. CDR3 loop: CASRRDSTYEQYF. The bases are TGTGCCAGCAGACGGGACTCGACCTACGAGCAGTACTTC.